One and the same sample provided the 27 T cell receptor beta chains below, sequenced in a study of T cell clonality in common variable immunodeficiency (dated by TCRdb to 2014 to 2015). Library creation used the immunoSEQ multiplex PCR assay. TCRdb took over this immuneACCESS table, retaining in-frame rearrangements with V and J assigned. Such tables are incomplete; in checked studies, under half of the missing clones stem from an unresolved V gene, and the remainder is unexplained. For this sample, about 37,000 clones appear and none is a singleton. The ten biggest clones cover about 0.86% of the sample. The specimen was peripheral blood mononuclear cells. The receptor source for this set is a person aged 18-69 years in good health.

This clone was seen many times. The CDR3 goes on 3 residues after the read ends, and that part is filled in from the germline J gene. V usage is TRBV7-9 and J usage is TRBJ1-1; D is undetermined. Germline assignment: CDR1 SEHNR and CDR2 FQNEAQ (reference sequence). CDR3 length: 13 amino acids. Deletions cut 8 bases from V and 1 base from J, with 11 bases between. CDR3 sequence reads: CASSLVPNTEAFF. The sequenced part of the CDR3 DNA is TGTGCCAGCTCCCTCGTCCCGAACACTGAA.

This clone was counted many times. The observed sequence ends 3 residues before the CDR3 terminus, with the missing tail filled in from the germline J gene. The chain has TRBV12-3 or TRBV12-4 and TRBJ2-7; 11 nucleotides agree with TRBD1. The trim removed 4 bases at V and 6 bases at J, leaving 8 bases unmatched. The CDR3 sequence is 15 residues long. This chain's CDR3 is CASSYSGTGGIEQYF. Incomplete CDR3 DNA: TGTGCCAGCAGTTATTCCGGGACAGGGGGAATCGAG.

This clone was counted many times. CDR3 sequence reads: CAWSNLLTGQGAGEQYF. The CDR3 DNA, read in part, is TGTGCCTGGAGTAACCTTCTGACCGGACAGGGGGCTGGCGAG. The V gene is TRBV30, the J gene TRBJ2-7; 11 nucleotides line up with TRBD1. The read comes to an end 3 residues before the CDR3 does, leaving the germline J gene to fill in the end. This CDR3 has 17 residues. Germline CDR1 reads GTSNPN; CDR2 reads SVGIG (reference sequence). The V and J ends lost 2 bases and 6 bases, in that order; junction bases with no gene match: 15. Complete variable domain (other parts from reference TRBV30 and TRBJ2-7): SQTIHQWPATLVQPVGSPLSLECTVEGTSNPNLYWYRQAAGRGLQLLFYSVGIGQISSEVPQNLSASRPQDRQFILSSKKLLLSDSGFYLCAWSNLLTGQGAGEQYFGPGTRLTVT.

This clone was seen repeatedly, ten times or more. The read ends 3 residues before the CDR3 terminus; that terminus is restored from the germline J gene. This sequence joins TRBV19 and TRBJ1-5; 7 nucleotides align to TRBD1. Per the germline V gene, CDR1 is LNHDA and CDR2 is SQIVND (reference sequence). V lost 5 bases and J lost 2; bases outside the gene matches: 6. The CDR3 extends over 15 amino acids. The covered CDR3 bases are TGTGCCAGTAGTCGGAACAGGGGAGGCAATCAGCCC. This translates into CASSRNRGGNQP. The full CDR3 sequence reads CASSRNRGGNQPQHF. Complete variable domain (other parts from reference TRBV19 and TRBJ1-5): DGGITQSPKYLFRKEGQNVTLSCEQNLNHDAMYWYRQDPGQGLRLIYYSQIVNDFQKGDIAEGYSVSREKKESFPLTVTSAQKNPTAFYLCASSRNRGGNQPQHFGDGTRLSIL.

This clone was counted at least ten times. The CDR3 end falls 3 residues outside the read, so it is completed with the germline J gene. The chain has TRBV7-2 and TRBJ1-2; D gene uncertain. The V gene's germline CDR1 is SGHTA and CDR2 FQGNSA. The CDR3 is 14 residues long. Trimming shortened V by 3 bases and J by 0 bases, and 8 bases separated the two germline ends. The CDR3 loop is CASSFTAANYGYTF. The sequenced part of the CDR3 DNA is TGTGCCAGCAGCTTTACGGCGGCTAACTATGGC.

This clone was seen at least ten times. The DNA ends 3 residues before the CDR3 does, and the rest of the CDR3 is filled in from the germline J gene. The chain couples TRBV10-3 to TRBJ2-3; 7 bases fit TRBD2. Germline values: CDR1 ENHRY, CDR2 SYGVKD. The CDR3 sequence is 15 residues long. Unmatched junction bases numbered 4, after V lost 0 bases and J lost 4 bases. The CDR3 sequence: CAISESRGDADTQYF. The CDR3 bases that were read are TGTGCCATCAGTGAGTCCCGGGGGGATGCAGATACG.

This clone appeared many times. The read halts 3 residues ahead of the CDR3 end, with the missing end drawn from the germline J gene. V and J are TRBV29-1 and TRBJ1-1, with D maybe TRBD1 (6 bases). This CDR3 has 15 residues. Germline CDR1 reads SQVTM; CDR2 reads ANQGSEA. Trimming left V 7 bases short and J 0 bases short, with 18 bases between. CDR3 protein: CSAGGGWGMNTEAFF. CDR3 DNA, as far as it was read: TGCAGCGCTGGAGGGGGTTGGGGGATGAACACTGAA.

This clone was seen many times. The missing CDR3 end, 3 residues past where the read stops, is filled in from the germline J gene. The chain recombines TRBV4-1 with TRBJ1-2; 7 positions match TRBD1. CDR3 length equals 15 residues. Germline CDR1 MGHRA, CDR2 YSYEKL. Incomplete CDR3 DNA: TGCGCCAGCAGCCAAGACCCAACAGGGGCGAAGGGC. It specifies CASSQDPTGAKG. The whole CDR3 is CASSQDPTGAKGYTF.

The sample holds many counts of this clone. The read ends 3 residues early relative to the CDR3; the germline J gene fills the gap. The rearrangement uses TRBV30 and TRBJ1-1; maybe TRBD1 (6 bases). CDR3 length equals 13 residues. The germline V gene has CDR1 GTSNPN and CDR2 SVGIG (reference sequence). CDR3 loop: CAWSNLQGAGAFF. CDR3 DNA (partial): TGTGCCTGGAGTAACCTACAGGGCGCCGGG.

Ten or more counts support this clone. The CDR3 extends 3 residues past the end of the read, so its final part is completed from the germline J gene. V gene TRBV10-3 combines with J gene TRBJ2-3; the D gene is possibly TRBD1 (5 bases). There are 14 residues in the CDR3. Germline CDR1 and CDR2: ENHRY and SYGVKD. Trimming took off 2 bases at V and 3 bases at J, with 9 bases between the two ends. CDR3 residues: CAISEDSITDTQYF. Partial CDR3 DNA: TGTGCCATCAGTGAGGACAGTATAACAGATACG.

This clone was picked up many times. The CDR3 extends 3 residues past the end of the read, so its final part is completed from the germline J gene. The chain has TRBV18 and TRBJ2-1; 10 bases agree with TRBD2. The CDR3 runs 15 residues. Germline CDR1 is KGHSH and CDR2 is LQKENI. The V segment lost 6 bases and the J segment 5 bases; nucleotides outside the gene matches: 7. The covered CDR3 bases are TGTGCCAGCTCCCAGAGCGGGAGGGGAAACAATGAG. Translated: CASSQSGRGNNE. In full, the CDR3 is CASSQSGRGNNEQFF. The whole variable domain, remainder taken from reference TRBV18 and TRBJ2-1, is NAGVMQNPRHLVRRRGQEARLRCSPMKGHSHVYWYRQLPEEGLKFMVYLQKENIIDESGMPKERFSAEFPKEGPSILRIQQVVRGDSAAYFCASSQSGRGNNEQFFGPGTRLTVL.

This clone was counted at least ten times. The read is 3 residues too short to cover the CDR3 end, so that end is filled in from the germline J gene. Other DNA sequences within the sample encode an identical CDR3. The V gene is TRBV5-1, the J gene TRBJ1-1; possible D gene TRBD1, 5 bases. V dropped 1 base and J dropped 2 bases, with 9 bases sitting between them. The CDR3 runs 14 residues. Germline V gene lookup returns CDR1 SGHRS and CDR2 YFSETQ. The CDR3 DNA, read in part, is TGCGCCAGCAGCTTGACAGGTTCAAACACTGAA. Its protein product is CASSLTGSNTE. The whole CDR3 region reads CASSLTGSNTEAFF.

This clone was seen many times. CDR3 DNA, as far as it was read: TGCAGTGCAAAGCGGGACGCCACCGGGGAG. Translation: CSAKRDATGE. The full-length CDR3 reads as CSAKRDATGELFF. The rearrangement uses TRBV20-1 and TRBJ2-2; 7 positions agree with TRBD2. The CDR3 goes on 3 residues after the read ends, and that part is filled in from the germline J gene. Germline CDR1 is DFQATT and CDR2 is SNEGSKA (reference sequence). Trimming cost V 6 bases and J 4 bases; bases outside gene matches: 5. The length of the CDR3 is 13 residues.

This clone was seen repeatedly, ten times or more. The CDR3 goes on 3 residues after the read ends, and that part is filled in from the germline J gene. The V call is TRBV20-1, the J call TRBJ1-5; unclear D gene. The CDR3 length is 13 residues. Trimming stripped 3 bases from V and 5 bases from J, with 11 bases between. Germline V gene sequence: CDR1 DFQATT, CDR2 SNEGSKA (reference sequence). The CDR3 loop reads CSASLDGDQPQHF. Partial CDR3 DNA: TGCAGTGCTAGTCTCGACGGGGATCAGCCC.

This clone was counted many times. The CDR3 end is not reached by the read, which stops 3 residues before it; the germline J gene fills it in. The gene calls are TRBV18 and TRBJ1-2; a weak D match, TRBD1 (6 bases). The CDR3 extends over 21 amino acids. The germline V gene has CDR1 KGHSH and CDR2 LQKENI. V lost 2 bases, J lost 0 bases, and 28 bases lay in between. The DNA read from the CDR3 is TGTGCCAGCTCACCAAGGCTGAGGACAGTTACCAATCATGAATCTAACTATGGC. This sequence encodes CASSPRLRTVTNHESNYG. The entire CDR3 is CASSPRLRTVTNHESNYGYTF. The full variable domain, in which reference TRBV18 and TRBJ1-2 provide the parts outside the CDR3, is NAGVMQNPRHLVRRRGQEARLRCSPMKGHSHVYWYRQLPEEGLKFMVYLQKENIIDESGMPKERFSAEFPKEGPSILRIQQVVRGDSAAYFCASSPRLRTVTNHESNYGYTFGSGTRLTVV.

This clone was seen ten or more times. The CDR3 end is not reached by the read, which stops 3 residues before it; the germline J gene fills it in. This chain links TRBV18 with TRBJ2-5, with a weak D call TRBD1 (7 bases). The CDR3 covers 16 residues. Trimming removed 4 bases from V and 4 bases from J, with 19 bases in between. CDR1 is KGHSH, CDR2 LQKENI, per germline. The CDR3 sequence: CASSRRQGTTRETQYF. CDR3 DNA, as far as it was read: TGTGCCAGCTCACGGAGACAGGGTACGACTAGAGAGACC.

This clone was observed many times. Coverage ceases 3 residues before the CDR3 finishes, and the germline J gene fills in the end. This chain connects TRBV27 to TRBJ2-2, with D maybe TRBD1 (5 bases). The germline gives CDR1 MNHEY, CDR2 SMNVEV (reference sequence). CDR3 length equals 13 residues. V was shortened by 3 bases and J by 6 bases, with 8 bases between the two germline ends. The CDR3 bases that were read are TGTGCCAGCAGTTTTTGGGGCTCCGGGGAG. It yields the protein CASSFWGSGE. The entire CDR3 protein reads CASSFWGSGELFF.

This clone has more than one count but fewer than ten. The junction and the germline gene differ at one end; a read error may be behind it. The CDR3 goes on 3 residues after the read ends, and that part is filled in from the germline J gene. The chain joins TRBV7-7 to TRBJ2-2; 7 bases line up with TRBD2. The CDR3 is made up of 18 amino acids. Germline assignment: CDR1 SSHAT and CDR2 FNYEAQ (reference sequence). The CDR3 region is CASSQLRGRAGFDGELFF. Incomplete CDR3 DNA: TGTGCTAGCAGCCAACTTCGTGGTAGAGCGGGGTTTGACGGGGAG.

This clone was detected many times. The CDR3 extends 3 residues past the end of the read, so its final part is completed from the germline J gene. The V call is TRBV20-1, the J call TRBJ2-2; D possibly corresponds to TRBD1 (6 bases). The CDR3 covers 15 residues. Trimming cost V 1 base and J 6 bases, with 15 bases left between them. The germline V gene encodes CDR1 DFQATT and CDR2 SNEGSKA (reference sequence). CDR3 sequence: CSARVTGRSSGELFF. CDR3 DNA, as far as it was read: TGCAGTGCTAGAGTTACAGGGCGTAGTTCCGGGGAG.

This clone was observed many times. The read terminates 3 residues ahead of where the CDR3 ends, so the germline J gene completes it. This chain joins TRBV20-1 and TRBJ2-5; tentatively, D is TRBD1 (6 bases). CDR1 and CDR2 from the germline V gene are DFQATT and SNEGSKA (reference sequence). V was trimmed by 5 bases and J by 5 bases, leaving 18 bases between them. This CDR3 is built from 14 residues. CDR3 DNA, as far as it was read: TGCAGTGCTTCAGAGAGGGGGTTGGCGGAGACC. It codes for CSASERGLAET. The entire CDR3 is CSASERGLAETQYF.

This clone has ten or more counts. The read halts 3 residues ahead of the CDR3 end, with the missing end drawn from the germline J gene. The J gene is TRBJ2-3, the V gene TRBV30; 10 positions agree with TRBD2. The CDR3 length is 15 residues. From germline, CDR1 is GTSNPN and CDR2 SVGIG (reference sequence). The V gene end was trimmed by 2 bases and the J gene end by 4 bases; junction bases not matched to a gene: 6. CDR3 bases read: TGTGCCTGGAGTCACCTCGGACTAGCGGCAGATACG. It yields the protein CAWSHLGLAADT. The full-length CDR3 reads as CAWSHLGLAADTQYF.

This clone was detected ten times or more. From the germline J gene comes the end of the CDR3, since the read stops 3 residues before it. The chain carries TRBV2 and TRBJ2-7; 8 nucleotides agree with TRBD1. CDR3 size: 14 residues. Trimming cost V 9 bases and J 4 bases; bases outside gene matches: 11. Per the germline V gene, CDR1 is SNHLY and CDR2 is FYNNEI. CDR3 protein: CASYGTGRSYEQYF. Partial CDR3 DNA: TGTGCCAGTTACGGGACAGGAAGATCTTACGAG. The full variable domain, in which reference TRBV2 and TRBJ2-7 provide the parts outside the CDR3, is EPEVTQTPSHQVTQMGQEVILRCVPISNHLYFYWYRQILGQKVEFLVSFYNNEISEKSEIFDDQFSVERPDGSNFTLKIRSTKLEDSAMYFCASYGTGRSYEQYFGPGTRLTVT.

This clone was seen ten or more times. The read falls 3 residues short of the CDR3 end, and the missing part is taken from the germline J gene. The J gene is TRBJ2-6, the V gene TRBV20-1; 10 bases match TRBD2. The CDR3 sequence is 17 residues long. Per the germline V gene, CDR1 is DFQATT and CDR2 is SNEGSKA (reference sequence). Germline trimming cut 4 bases from V and 2 bases from J; bases unmatched to any gene: 8. CDR3 bases read: TGCAGTGCTATGAACCTAGCGGGGGTCACTGGGGCCAACGTC. Its translation is CSAMNLAGVTGANV. Given in full, the CDR3 is CSAMNLAGVTGANVLTF.

This clone was found many times. Read coverage stops 3 residues before the CDR3 terminus; the germline J gene supplies the remainder. V gene TRBV20-1 combines with J gene TRBJ1-2; TRBD1 matches 9 bases. Germline V gene lookup returns CDR1 DFQATT and CDR2 SNEGSKA (reference sequence). CDR3 length: 16 residues. The ends lost 3 bases at V and 5 bases at J; junction bases unmatched: 13. The CDR3 loop is CSASPGTGQRRYGYTF. The sequenced part of the CDR3 DNA is TGCAGTGCTAGTCCCGGGACAGGGCAGAGGAGATATGGC.

This clone was seen many times. The sequence runs out 3 residues before the end of the CDR3; the remainder is reconstructed from the germline J gene. The chain couples TRBV5-1 to TRBJ1-5; tentative D call: TRBD1 (5 bases). The CDR3 length is 16 residues. Germline V gene sequence: CDR1 SGHRS, CDR2 YFSETQ. V lost 0 bases to trimming and J lost 4 bases, with 14 bases between them. The covered CDR3 bases are TGCGCCAGCAGCTTGGCCCCGGGGACTGGTAATCAGCCC. This encodes CASSLAPGTGNQP. The whole CDR3 reads CASSLAPGTGNQPQHF.

The table lists this clone with many counts. The read ends 3 residues before the CDR3 terminus; that terminus is restored from the germline J gene. The rearrangement joins TRBV2 to TRBJ2-1, with 10 bases aligning to TRBD1. V was clipped by 9 bases and J by 4 bases; unmatched bases: 9. Germline assignment: CDR1 SNHLY and CDR2 FYNNEI. This CDR3 contains 15 residues. The CDR3 is CASQIPGQGYNEQFF. The part of the CDR3 DNA that was read is TGTGCCAGTCAAATACCGGGACAGGGGTACAATGAG.

This clone was seen ten or more times. The read falls 3 residues short of the CDR3 end, and the missing part is taken from the germline J gene. This chain joins TRBV2 and TRBJ2-3; D not certain. In germline, CDR1 is SNHLY, CDR2 FYNNEI. V lost 7 bases to trimming and J lost 1 base, with 15 bases between them. This CDR3 comprises 15 residues. The CDR3 bases that were read are TGTGCCAGCACCCCTGACTCGTATGGCACAGATACG. Residues: CASTPDSYGTDT. The full CDR3 protein reads CASTPDSYGTDTQYF.